Presented here are 32 T cell receptor beta chains from one specimen sequenced in a study of cytomegalovirus exposure and HLA in healthy donors. 13 Jbeta primers and 60 Vbeta primers were used for the PCR. Sequenced by immunoSEQ multiplex PCR; TCRdb stores in-frame clones only, minus some. The table lists 100,000 to 140,000 clones, roughly 73% of them singletons. Sequenced material: PBMCs. Every receptor here comes from a man aged 25 to 40 in good health and CMV-seronegative.

The chain links TRBV10-1 to TRBJ2-1; D not certain. There are 13 residues in the CDR3. V gave up 2 bases and J gave up 4 bases, with 6 bases separating them. CDR1 and CDR2 from the germline V gene are WNHNN and SYGVQD (reference sequence). This CDR3 reads CASSEEPYNEQFF. The CDR3 region has the DNA TGCGCCAGCAGTGAGGAGCCGTACAATGAGCAGTTCTTC.

The rearrangement uses TRBV19 and TRBJ2-7, with TRBD1 as a possible D gene (6 bases). The V end lost 4 bases, the J end lost 3 bases, and 13 bases lay between the germline ends. The CDR3 sequence is 14 residues long. Germline CDR1 and CDR2: LNHDA and SQIVND (reference sequence). Written as DNA, the CDR3 is TGTGCCAGTAGTAACCAGGGGATCGGCTACGAGCAGTACTTC. Its translation: CASSNQGIGYEQYF.

The gene calls are TRBV11-2 and TRBJ2-5; D uncertain. Germline loops: CDR1 SGHAT, CDR2 FQNNGV. Trimming removed 0 bases from V and 5 bases from J, with 4 bases in between. This CDR3 comprises 12 residues. Here the CDR3 reads CASSLDGETQYF. In DNA, the CDR3 is TGTGCCAGCAGCTTAGACGGGGAGACCCAGTACTTC.

The J gene is TRBJ1-1, the V gene TRBV18, with D uncertain. CDR3 length: 13 residues. Germline V CDR1 and CDR2: KGHSH, LQKENI. V was clipped by 3 bases and J by 7 bases, with 12 bases between them. The CDR3 protein is CASSPPFGLEAFF. The CDR3 DNA reads TGTGCCAGCTCACCCCCGTTCGGTCTTGAAGCTTTCTTT.

V gene TRBV20-1 combines with J gene TRBJ1-1, with D tentatively TRBD1 (6 bases). Germline lookup yields CDR1 DFQATT and CDR2 SNEGSKA (reference sequence). The CDR3 is made up of 11 amino acids. Between the trimmed V and J ends, which lost 5 bases and 10 bases, there was a span of 14 bases. CDR3 sequence: CSASRGSGAFF. As DNA, the CDR3 is TGCAGTGCTTCGAGGGGGAGCGGAGCTTTCTTT.

The genes are TRBV5-6 and TRBJ1-2, with a tentative D call TRBD1 (6 bases). The V and J ends lost 5 bases and 8 bases respectively, with 13 bases between them. The CDR3 covers 12 residues. Germline V gene lookup returns CDR1 SGHDT and CDR2 YYEEEE. The chain's CDR3 is CASRYEGDGYTF. In nucleotides, the CDR3 is TGTGCCAGCAGGTATGAGGGGGACGGCTACACCTTC.

This clone is judged medium-sized. V and J are TRBV6-1 and TRBJ2-1; 10 bases align to TRBD1. Germline loops: CDR1 MNHNS, CDR2 SASEGT. The ends lost 0 bases at V and 8 bases at J; junction bases unmatched: 7. This CDR3 spans 16 amino acids. The CDR3, as DNA: TGTGCCAGCAGTGAAGCGGCGGGGACAGGGGACGATGAGCAGTTCTTC. Protein sequence: CASSEAAGTGDDEQFF.

This clone has more than one count but fewer than ten. The chain has TRBV6-6 and TRBJ1-4; D possibly corresponds to TRBD1 (6 bases). This CDR3 is built from 14 residues. Trimming stripped 5 bases from V and 3 bases from J, with 10 bases between. The germline V gene encodes CDR1 MNHNY and CDR2 SVGAGI (reference sequence). The CDR3 loop reads CASSHRAANEKLFF. CDR3 DNA: TGTGCCAGCAGTCACAGGGCGGCTAATGAAAAACTGTTTTTT.

The gene calls are TRBV6-5 and TRBJ2-5; TRBD1 agrees at 10 bases. The end of the DNA aligns better with TRBJ2-7, so the J call may be wrong. The germline V gene has CDR1 MNHEY and CDR2 SVGAGI. The CDR3 has 13 amino acids. CDR3 in DNA: TGTGCCAGCAGTTCGGACAGGGGGTACGAGCAGTACTTC. Its protein is CASSSDRGYEQYF.

V and J are TRBV28 and TRBJ2-7; D might be TRBD2 (5 bases). CDR1 and CDR2 (germline): MDHEN, SYDVKM. V dropped 7 bases and J dropped 2 bases, with 18 bases sitting between them. The CDR3 sequence is 15 residues long. CDR3 nucleotides: TGTGCCAGCACCCTAGGAGGAACAAACCCCTACGAGCAGTACTTC. It yields the protein CASTLGGTNPYEQYF.

The rearrangement joins TRBV18 to TRBJ1-4; perhaps TRBD1 as D (6 bases). This CDR3 has 14 amino acids. Deletions cut 0 bases from V and 4 bases from J, with 6 bases between. Germline CDR1 is KGHSH and CDR2 is LQKENI. CDR3 region: CASSPPGHNEKLFF. The CDR3 bases are TGTGCCAGCTCACCACCGGGACATAATGAAAAACTGTTTTTT.

The chain recombines TRBV28 with TRBJ1-5, with D possibly being TRBD1 (5 bases). CDR1 and CDR2 (germline): MDHEN, SYDVKM. V was cut by 6 bases and J by 6 bases, with 15 bases left in between. CDR3 size: 14 residues. The CDR3 spells CASSAGPRFQPQHF. The CDR3 DNA reads TGTGCCAGCAGCGCGGGACCGAGATTTCAGCCCCAGCATTTT.

J is TRBJ2-7 and V is TRBV11-2, with D perhaps TRBD1 (6 bases). The CDR3 is 14 residues long. Trimming left V 5 bases short and J 0 bases short, with 11 bases between. The germline CDR1 and CDR2 sequences are SGHAT and FQNNGV. The CDR3 loop reads CASSHIGGSYEQYF. In nucleotides, the CDR3 is TGTGCCAGCAGCCATATAGGGGGCTCCTACGAGCAGTACTTC.

This chain links TRBV29-1 with TRBJ2-4, with 14 bases aligning to TRBD2. From germline, CDR1 is SQVTM and CDR2 ANQGSEA. Trimming cost V 5 bases and J 9 bases; bases outside gene matches: 3. The CDR3 covers 13 residues. The CDR3 region is CSVRTSGRPIQYF. Here the CDR3 DNA reads TGCAGCGTTCGGACTAGCGGGAGGCCCATTCAGTACTTC.

The chain links TRBV5-4 to TRBJ2-1; D might be TRBD1 (6 bases). CDR3 length: 14 amino acids. The germline V gene has CDR1 SGHNT and CDR2 YYREEE (reference sequence). V was clipped by 1 base and J by 7 bases, with 12 bases between them. The CDR3 is CASSLPGARNEQFF. CDR3 bases: TGTGCCAGCAGCTTGCCAGGGGCAAGGAATGAGCAGTTCTTC.

The gene calls are TRBV6-1 and TRBJ1-3, with unresolved D. V was shortened by 6 bases and J by 4 bases, with 10 bases between the two germline ends. CDR3 length: 13 residues. Germline CDR1 and CDR2: MNHNS and SASEGT. The CDR3 nucleotides are TGTGCCAGCAGGGCCAGTACCGGAAACACCATATATTTT. It encodes CASRASTGNTIYF.

The rearrangement joins TRBV19 to TRBJ2-7; D unresolved. This CDR3 contains 12 residues. Per the germline V gene, CDR1 is LNHDA and CDR2 is SQIVND (reference sequence). The V and J ends lost 2 bases and 6 bases respectively, with 8 bases between them. DNA of the CDR3: TGTGCCAGTAGTATAAGTCCCAGCGAGCAGTACTTC. This encodes CASSISPSEQYF.

The chain links TRBV2 to TRBJ2-2, with 7 bases matching TRBD2. Germline V gene sequence: CDR1 SNHLY, CDR2 FYNNEI. This CDR3 has 15 residues. Trimming cost V 4 bases and J 1 base; bases outside gene matches: 3. CDR3 coding DNA: TGTGCCAGCAGTGCAAGCGGGATGAACACCGGGGAGCTGTTTTTT. Translation gives CASSASGMNTGELFF.

V and J are TRBV19 and TRBJ2-1, with D possibly being TRBD2 (7 bases). The CDR3 runs 16 residues. The germline V and J ends were trimmed by 0 bases and 10 bases, with 19 bases remaining between them. Germline assignment: CDR1 LNHDA and CDR2 SQIVND (reference sequence). CDR3 nucleotides: TGTGCCAGTAGTATAGAGAGGCGGGGGCGGGAAGACGAGCAGTTCTTC. This sequence encodes CASSIERRGREDEQFF.

This clone showed up just once. This sequence joins TRBV27 and TRBJ1-1, with TRBD1 matching 9 bases. Germline CDR1 is MNHEY and CDR2 is SMNVEV (reference sequence). The CDR3 totals 14 residues. Trimming took 3 bases from V and 4 from J; bases not matched to a gene: 3. The DNA of the CDR3 is TGTGCCAGCAGTTTGGGGACAGGGTTCACTGAAGCTTTCTTT. Translating it yields CASSLGTGFTEAFF.

The V and J genes are TRBV27 and TRBJ2-7; D is ambiguous. The CDR3 consists of 15 residues. V lost 2 bases to trimming and J lost 0 bases, with 11 bases between them. Germline V gives CDR1 MNHEY, CDR2 SMNVEV (reference sequence). CDR3 in amino acids: CASSLQASSSYEQYF. The CDR3 DNA follows: TGTGCCAGCAGTTTACAAGCGAGTAGCTCCTACGAGCAGTACTTC.

The V call is TRBV27, the J call TRBJ1-5; TRBD1 matches at 8 bases. The CDR3 extends over 15 amino acids. The V gene end was trimmed by 8 bases and the J gene end by 0 bases; junction bases not matched to a gene: 6. Germline CDR1 is MNHEY and CDR2 is SMNVEV (reference sequence). The CDR3 is CASGTGDYSNQPQHF. CDR3 in DNA: TGTGCCAGCGGGACAGGAGACTATAGCAATCAGCCCCAGCATTTT.

The chain combines TRBV5-4 with TRBJ1-1, with D uncertain. V was shortened by 2 bases and J by 1 base, with 6 bases between the two germline ends. The germline CDR1 and CDR2 sequences are SGHNT and YYREEE (reference sequence). The CDR3 is made up of 13 amino acids. In DNA form, the CDR3 reads TGTGCCAGCAGCTTACTTACGAACACTGAAGCTTTCTTT. This codes for CASSLLTNTEAFF.

This clone was seen only once. The V and J genes are TRBV27 and TRBJ1-2; TRBD1 aligns across 7 bases. Losses at the gene ends were 2 bases for V and 7 bases for J; bases not matched to a gene: 4. The CDR3 contains 13 residues. The germline CDR1 and CDR2 sequences are MNHEY and SMNVEV (reference sequence). CDR3 nucleotides: TGTGCCAGCAGTTTACTACAGGGGTCTGGCTACACCTTC. It translates to CASSLLQGSGYTF.

The rearrangement joins TRBV7-8 to TRBJ2-7; possibly TRBD1 for D (6 bases). With 5 bases removed from V and 2 bases from J, the gap between germline ends came to 16 bases. The CDR3 contains 15 residues. CDR1 is SGHVS and CDR2 is FQNEAQ in the germline V gene. The CDR3: CASSPGTQTAYEQYF. The CDR3 nucleotides read TGTGCCAGCAGCCCGGGGACACAAACTGCCTACGAGCAGTACTTC.

The chain couples TRBV4-2 to TRBJ2-1; TRBD2 agrees at 10 bases. The CDR3 is made up of 19 amino acids. CDR1 is LGHNA, CDR2 YNFKEQ, per germline. The V and J ends lost 1 base and 6 bases, in that order; junction bases with no gene match: 15. CDR3 DNA: TGTGCCAGCAGCCAAGCTGCCTCGCTAGCGGGAGTAGGTCGCAATGAGCAGTTCTTC. The encoded protein is CASSQAASLAGVGRNEQFF.

In the case of this clone: In the same sample, other DNA sequences code for this CDR3. The gene calls are TRBV7-8 and TRBJ2-1; 8 positions match TRBD1. This CDR3 is built from 15 residues. V was clipped by 1 base and J by 6 bases; unmatched bases: 5. CDR1 SGHVS and CDR2 FQNEAQ come from the germline V gene. Here the CDR3 DNA reads TGTGCCAGCAGCTTAGTAGCAGGGGGCTCCAATGAGCAGTTCTTC. This gives the protein CASSLVAGGSNEQFF.

The DNA of the CDR3 is TGTGCCCTCCGGACAGAAAACACCGGGGAGCTGTTTTTT. It yields the protein CALRTENTGELFF. The chain carries TRBV10-3 and TRBJ2-2, with D possibly matching TRBD1 (6 bases). This CDR3 region has 13 residues. Germline lookup yields CDR1 ENHRY and CDR2 SYGVKD. The V gene lost 11 bases and the J gene lost 2 bases, with 12 bases spanning the gap.

The chain couples TRBV15 to TRBJ2-7; 9 nucleotides line up with TRBD1. The germline V gene has CDR1 LNHNV and CDR2 YYDKDF (reference sequence). The CDR3 runs 17 residues. The trim removed 1 base at V and 4 bases at J, leaving 11 bases unmatched. CDR3 protein: CATSRGDREYSVYEQYF. The DNA for the CDR3 is TGTGCCACCAGCAGAGGGGACAGGGAGTATTCCGTATACGAGCAGTACTTC.

The chain recombines TRBV7-2 with TRBJ2-7; D possibly corresponds to TRBD2 (5 bases). The CDR3 extends over 13 amino acids. Germline V gene lookup returns CDR1 SGHTA and CDR2 FQGNSA. V gave up 7 bases and J gave up 6 bases, with 16 bases separating them. The CDR3 DNA reads as TGTGCCAGCACCAGAGAACTAGTTAGCGAGCAGTACTTC. As protein: CASTRELVSEQYF.

The rearrangement joins TRBV11-2 to TRBJ1-2; 11 bases agree with TRBD1. The CDR3 sequence is 15 residues long. Germline CDR1 SGHAT, CDR2 FQNNGV. The V segment lost 5 bases and the J segment 7 bases; nucleotides outside the gene matches: 9. The CDR3 nucleotides read TGTGCCAGCAGCCCACCCGGGACAGGGGGGAGTGGCTACACCTTC. Its protein is CASSPPGTGGSGYTF.

The V call is TRBV5-1, the J call TRBJ2-1; TRBD2 matches 11 bases. CDR3 length equals 18 residues. Germline-derived CDR1 and CDR2 are SGHRS and YFSETQ. V dropped 3 bases and J dropped 7; count of bases not matched to a gene: 15. CDR3 amino acids: CASSSRQGPGLAENEQFF. CDR3 sequence (DNA): TGCGCCAGCAGCTCACGACAGGGCCCGGGACTAGCGGAGAATGAGCAGTTCTTC.